Listed below are T cell receptor beta chains from one sample, sequenced in a study of T-cell memory formation after mild COVID-19. In TCRdb, the 5' RACE reads were re-called with MiXCR into one record per CDR3 protein. Among about half a million distinct CDR3 sequences, 18% were seen once, and the ten largest hold 10% to 15%. The sequenced sample was PBMCs or a T cell subset sorted from them (not recorded which). These receptors were taken from an adult woman who had mild COVID-19 (a few samples of this study predate the infection). Cell type and time point are not known. Each CDR3 is given with its conserved first and last residue. D genes are given only for firm matches. Clone size is not always given. Where it is, it says once, few, many or a class for expanded clones.

v_call: TRBV5-1; clone_size: few; d_call: TRBD1; j_call: TRBJ2-5; cdr3_aa: CASSPGDRGKQETQYF; cdr3_nt: TGCGCCAGCAGCCCAGGGGACAGGGGAAAACAAGAGACCCAGTACTTC
v_call: TRBV5-1; clone_size: few; d_call: TRBD1; j_call: TRBJ1-6; cdr3_aa: CASSPAQGVNSPLHF; cdr3_nt: TGCGCCAGCAGCCCCGCGCAGGGGGTTAATTCACCCCTCCACTTT
v_call: TRBV7-9; clone_size: .; d_call: TRBD2; j_call: TRBJ2-1; cdr3_aa: CASSPGLAAGDEQFF; cdr3_nt: TGTGCCAGCAGCCCGGGACTAGCAGCCGGCGATGAGCAGTTCTTC
v_call: TRBV7-2; clone_size: many; d_call: .; j_call: TRBJ2-7; cdr3_aa: CASSLSPGQNYEQYF; cdr3_nt: TGTGCCAGCAGCTTGAGCCCTGGACAGAACTACGAGCAGTACTTC
v_call: TRBV4-1; clone_size: .; d_call: .; j_call: TRBJ2-2; cdr3_aa: CASSQGGQITGELFF; cdr3_nt: TGCGCCAGCAGCCAAGGCGGGCAAATCACCGGGGAGCTGTTTTTT
v_call: TRBV15; clone_size: .; d_call: TRBD1; j_call: TRBJ1-2; cdr3_aa: CATSSQGAGYGYTF; cdr3_nt: TGTGCCACCAGTTCCCAGGGGGCAGGATATGGCTACACCTTC
v_call: TRBV20-1; clone_size: once; d_call: TRBD2; j_call: TRBJ2-3; cdr3_aa: CSAGAGGTTDTQYF; cdr3_nt: TGCAGTGCTGGCGCGGGGGGTACCACAGATACGCAGTATTTT
v_call: TRBV12-3/TRBV12-4; clone_size: few; d_call: TRBD1; j_call: TRBJ1-5; cdr3_aa: CASSPGTGYSQPQHF; cdr3_nt: TGTGCCAGCAGTCCCGGGACAGGGTATAGTCAGCCCCAGCATTTT
v_call: TRBV9; clone_size: .; d_call: TRBD1; j_call: TRBJ1-2; cdr3_aa: CASTSDRVGHGYTF; cdr3_nt: TGTGCCAGCACTTCCGACAGGGTCGGTCATGGCTACACCTTC
v_call: TRBV24-1; clone_size: few; d_call: .; j_call: TRBJ1-1; cdr3_aa: CATSDPVEGTEAFF; cdr3_nt: TGTGCCACCAGTGACCCGGTGGAAGGCACTGAAGCTTTCTTT
v_call: TRBV5-4; clone_size: .; d_call: .; j_call: TRBJ1-1; cdr3_aa: CASSFVGQGWTEAFF; cdr3_nt: TGTGCCAGCAGCTTCGTTGGGCAGGGGTGGACTGAAGCTTTCTTT
v_call: TRBV5-1; clone_size: few; d_call: TRBD1; j_call: TRBJ2-7; cdr3_aa: CASNRDRDDEQYF; cdr3_nt: TGCGCCAGCAATCGCGACAGGGACGACGAGCAGTACTTC
v_call: TRBV20-1; clone_size: .; d_call: TRBD2; j_call: TRBJ2-1; cdr3_aa: CSARGTSTYNEQFF; cdr3_nt: TGCAGTGCTAGAGGGACTAGCACCTACAATGAGCAGTTCTTC
v_call: TRBV7-3; clone_size: .; d_call: .; j_call: TRBJ2-1; cdr3_aa: CASSLTPRLRGSYNEQFF; cdr3_nt: TGTGCCAGCAGCTTAACCCCCCGACTGAGAGGCTCCTACAATGAGCAGTTCTTC
v_call: TRBV2; clone_size: many; d_call: .; j_call: TRBJ2-1; cdr3_aa: CASSGYFDNEQFF; cdr3_nt: TGTGCCAGCAGTGGGTACTTCGACAATGAGCAGTTCTTC
v_call: TRBV4-1; clone_size: few; d_call: TRBD1; j_call: TRBJ1-1; cdr3_aa: CASSLKPIGQVNMNTEAFF; cdr3_nt: TGCGCCAGCAGCCTCAAACCAATCGGACAGGTCAACATGAACACTGAAGCTTTCTTT
v_call: TRBV7-2; clone_size: .; d_call: .; j_call: TRBJ1-1; cdr3_aa: CASSLNGGASEAFF; cdr3_nt: TGTGCCAGCAGCCTTAATGGGGGCGCTTCTGAAGCTTTCTTT
v_call: TRBV30; clone_size: .; d_call: .; j_call: TRBJ1-1; cdr3_aa: CAWIPPGWVNTEAFF; cdr3_nt: TGTGCCTGGATCCCTCCGGGTTGGGTGAACACTGAAGCTTTCTTT
v_call: TRBV7-9; clone_size: many; d_call: TRBD2; j_call: TRBJ2-5; cdr3_aa: CASSASGRDKETQYF; cdr3_nt: TGTGCCAGCAGCGCGAGCGGGAGGGATAAAGAGACCCAGTACTTC
v_call: TRBV5-1; clone_size: few; d_call: .; j_call: TRBJ1-2; cdr3_aa: CASLPTDEGSYGYTF; cdr3_nt: TGCGCCAGCCTACCGACAGACGAGGGGAGCTATGGCTACACCTTC
v_call: TRBV5-1; clone_size: .; d_call: TRBD2; j_call: TRBJ2-7; cdr3_aa: CASSLGSGGYEQYF; cdr3_nt: TGCGCCAGCAGCCTTGGTAGCGGGGGCTACGAGCAGTACTTC
v_call: TRBV27; clone_size: .; d_call: TRBD2; j_call: TRBJ2-7; cdr3_aa: CASSPPGLAAYEQYF; cdr3_nt: TGTGCCAGCAGTCCCCCGGGACTAGCGGCCTACGAGCAGTACTTC
v_call: TRBV7-2; clone_size: few; d_call: .; j_call: TRBJ2-1; cdr3_aa: CASSPTRPTSSYNEQFF; cdr3_nt: TGTGCCAGCAGCCCCACGCGGCCCACCAGCTCCTACAATGAGCAGTTCTTC
v_call: TRBV7-2; clone_size: .; d_call: .; j_call: TRBJ1-3; cdr3_aa: CASSSVRGNTIYF; cdr3_nt: TGTGCCAGCAGCTCCGTGAGGGGAAACACCATATATTTT
v_call: TRBV5-1; clone_size: .; d_call: .; j_call: TRBJ1-2; cdr3_aa: CASSLADVYYGYTF; cdr3_nt: TGCGCCAGCAGCTTGGCCGATGTCTACTATGGCTACACCTTC
v_call: TRBV10-3; clone_size: few; d_call: .; j_call: TRBJ1-1; cdr3_aa: CATGFSTEAFF; cdr3_nt: TGTGCCACCGGATTCTCAACTGAAGCTTTCTTT
v_call: TRBV7-9; clone_size: .; d_call: .; j_call: TRBJ1-1; cdr3_aa: CASSVAGPPNTEAFF; cdr3_nt: TGTGCCAGCAGCGTTGCGGGGCCTCCAAACACTGAAGCTTTCTTT
v_call: TRBV4-3; clone_size: few; d_call: TRBD1; j_call: TRBJ2-7; cdr3_aa: CASSRLGQGINEQYF; cdr3_nt: TGCGCCAGCAGCCGCCTGGGACAGGGGATCAACGAGCAGTACTTC
v_call: TRBV9; clone_size: .; d_call: TRBD2; j_call: TRBJ2-3; cdr3_aa: CASSASLRGGIDTQYF; cdr3_nt: TGTGCCAGCAGCGCCAGTTTGCGGGGGGGCATTGATACGCAGTATTTT
v_call: TRBV9; clone_size: .; d_call: TRBD2; j_call: TRBJ2-1; cdr3_aa: CASSPIERGLEQFF; cdr3_nt: TGTGCCAGCAGCCCCATCGAGCGGGGTCTTGAGCAGTTCTTC
v_call: TRBV20-1; clone_size: few; d_call: .; j_call: TRBJ2-3; cdr3_aa: CSAPPVGRWARVDTQYF; cdr3_nt: TGCAGTGCTCCCCCTGTGGGCAGGTGGGCGCGTGTGGATACGCAGTATTTT
v_call: TRBV5-1; clone_size: .; d_call: .; j_call: TRBJ2-6; cdr3_aa: CASSLWVRNSGANVLTF; cdr3_nt: TGCGCCAGCAGCTTGTGGGTTCGTAACTCTGGGGCCAACGTCCTGACTTTC
v_call: TRBV7-9; clone_size: .; d_call: .; j_call: TRBJ1-2; cdr3_aa: CASSVRDYYGYTF; cdr3_nt: TGTGCCAGCAGCGTTCGGGATTACTATGGCTACACCTTC
v_call: TRBV29-1; clone_size: few; d_call: .; j_call: TRBJ2-1; cdr3_aa: CSVDGSPPSEQFF; cdr3_nt: TGCAGCGTTGACGGGTCGCCCCCCAGTGAGCAGTTCTTC
v_call: TRBV21-1; clone_size: many; d_call: .; j_call: TRBJ2-7; cdr3_aa: CASSPGTVLGEQYF; cdr3_nt: TGTGCCAGCAGCCCCGGGACAGTCCTCGGCGAGCAGTACTTC
v_call: TRBV7-9; clone_size: few; d_call: TRBD1; j_call: TRBJ2-7; cdr3_aa: CASSLVYDRGTDEQYF; cdr3_nt: TGTGCCAGCAGCTTAGTATACGACAGGGGTACCGACGAGCAGTACTTC
v_call: TRBV11-2; clone_size: many; d_call: .; j_call: TRBJ2-3; cdr3_aa: CASSFGTDYLPSTDTQYF; cdr3_nt: TGTGCCAGCAGCTTCGGGACTGATTATCTACCTAGCACAGATACGCAGTATTTT
v_call: TRBV27; clone_size: .; d_call: TRBD2; j_call: TRBJ2-7; cdr3_aa: CASSLSGTSGSYEQYF; cdr3_nt: TGTGCCAGCAGTTTATCCGGGACTAGCGGATCCTACGAGCAGTACTTC
v_call: TRBV6-5; clone_size: .; d_call: TRBD1; j_call: TRBJ1-1; cdr3_aa: CASIGDRANTEAFF; cdr3_nt: TGTGCCAGCATCGGGGACAGGGCGAACACTGAAGCTTTCTTT
v_call: TRBV27; clone_size: few; d_call: .; j_call: TRBJ2-1; cdr3_aa: CASSLTDGGNNEQFF; cdr3_nt: TGTGCCAGCAGTTTGACCGACGGCGGGAACAATGAGCAGTTCTTC
v_call: TRBV18; clone_size: .; d_call: TRBD1; j_call: TRBJ2-1; cdr3_aa: CASSRTVRQGINEQFF; cdr3_nt: TGTGCCAGCTCACGGACAGTCCGACAGGGGATAAATGAGCAGTTCTTC
v_call: TRBV4-2; clone_size: .; d_call: TRBD2; j_call: TRBJ2-1; cdr3_aa: CASSSGTSGLYNEQFF; cdr3_nt: TGTGCCAGCAGCTCCGGGACTAGCGGGTTATACAATGAGCAGTTCTTC
v_call: TRBV12-3/TRBV12-4; clone_size: .; d_call: .; j_call: TRBJ2-7; cdr3_aa: CASSPRGPITYEQYF; cdr3_nt: TGTGCCAGCAGTCCACGTGGGCCGATAACCTACGAGCAGTACTTC
v_call: TRBV4-3; clone_size: .; d_call: TRBD2; j_call: TRBJ2-1; cdr3_aa: CASSQGGGAFRIGEQFF; cdr3_nt: TGCGCCAGCAGCCAAGGCGGGGGTGCATTTAGGATTGGTGAGCAGTTCTTC
v_call: TRBV9; clone_size: .; d_call: .; j_call: TRBJ2-3; cdr3_aa: CASNTDGGSTDTQYF; cdr3_nt: TGTGCCAGCAACACGGACGGGGGTAGCACAGATACGCAGTATTTT
v_call: TRBV4-3; clone_size: few; d_call: TRBD1; j_call: TRBJ2-7; cdr3_aa: CASSQESAGGYEQYF; cdr3_nt: TGCGCCAGCAGCCAAGAAAGTGCAGGGGGCTACGAGCAGTACTTC
v_call: TRBV5-1; clone_size: many; d_call: TRBD1; j_call: TRBJ1-1; cdr3_aa: CASSSGTGNTEAFF; cdr3_nt: TGCGCCAGCAGCTCCGGGACAGGGAACACTGAAGCTTTCTTT
v_call: TRBV4-3; clone_size: .; d_call: TRBD1; j_call: TRBJ2-1; cdr3_aa: CASSPPGQGGYNEQFF; cdr3_nt: TGCGCCAGCAGTCCCCCGGGACAGGGAGGGTACAATGAGCAGTTCTTC
v_call: TRBV25-1; clone_size: few; d_call: TRBD2; j_call: TRBJ2-7; cdr3_aa: CASSGSGRAYEQYF; cdr3_nt: TGTGCCAGCAGTGGTAGCGGGAGAGCCTACGAGCAGTACTTC
v_call: TRBV7-6; clone_size: .; d_call: TRBD2; j_call: TRBJ2-6; cdr3_aa: CASSLLRGSGANVLTF; cdr3_nt: TGTGCCAGCTCCCTCCTGCGGGGGTCTGGGGCCAACGTCCTGACTTTC
v_call: TRBV5-1; clone_size: .; d_call: .; j_call: TRBJ1-3; cdr3_aa: CASSLRGSLPGNTIYF; cdr3_nt: TGCGCCAGCAGCTTGCGGGGGAGTTTACCTGGAAACACCATATATTTT
v_call: TRBV5-1; clone_size: few; d_call: TRBD1; j_call: TRBJ2-1; cdr3_aa: CASSLWTGTGGSYNEQFF; cdr3_nt: TGCGCCAGCAGCTTGTGGACCGGGACAGGGGGCTCCTACAATGAGCAGTTCTTC
v_call: TRBV27; clone_size: .; d_call: .; j_call: TRBJ1-1; cdr3_aa: CASSLRGSRTEAFF; cdr3_nt: TGTGCCAGCAGTTTAAGAGGGAGTAGGACTGAAGCTTTCTTT
v_call: TRBV29-1; clone_size: many; d_call: .; j_call: TRBJ2-2; cdr3_aa: CSARQSRPGELFF; cdr3_nt: TGCAGCGCACGACAATCGCGCCCCGGGGAGCTGTTTTTT
v_call: TRBV6-1; clone_size: .; d_call: .; j_call: TRBJ1-1; cdr3_aa: CASITEMNTEAFF; cdr3_nt: TGTGCCAGCATTACCGAGATGAACACTGAAGCTTTCTTT
v_call: TRBV24-1; clone_size: few; d_call: TRBD2; j_call: TRBJ2-3; cdr3_aa: CATSDSREGRTDTQYF; cdr3_nt: TGTGCCACCAGTGATTCCCGGGAGGGCCGCACAGATACGCAGTATTTT
v_call: TRBV20-1; clone_size: few; d_call: TRBD2; j_call: TRBJ2-5; cdr3_aa: CSARDRTSGETQYF; cdr3_nt: TGCAGTGCTAGAGATCGCACTAGCGGGGAGACCCAGTACTTC
v_call: TRBV27; clone_size: once; d_call: .; j_call: TRBJ1-1; cdr3_aa: CASSPRPSGVAFF; cdr3_nt: TGTGCCAGCAGTCCCCGGCCATCCGGAGTAGCTTTCTTT
v_call: TRBV12-3/TRBV12-4; clone_size: .; d_call: .; j_call: TRBJ2-1; cdr3_aa: CASSLDGNSYNEQFF; cdr3_nt: TGTGCCAGCAGTCTGGACGGCAACTCCTACAATGAGCAGTTCTTC